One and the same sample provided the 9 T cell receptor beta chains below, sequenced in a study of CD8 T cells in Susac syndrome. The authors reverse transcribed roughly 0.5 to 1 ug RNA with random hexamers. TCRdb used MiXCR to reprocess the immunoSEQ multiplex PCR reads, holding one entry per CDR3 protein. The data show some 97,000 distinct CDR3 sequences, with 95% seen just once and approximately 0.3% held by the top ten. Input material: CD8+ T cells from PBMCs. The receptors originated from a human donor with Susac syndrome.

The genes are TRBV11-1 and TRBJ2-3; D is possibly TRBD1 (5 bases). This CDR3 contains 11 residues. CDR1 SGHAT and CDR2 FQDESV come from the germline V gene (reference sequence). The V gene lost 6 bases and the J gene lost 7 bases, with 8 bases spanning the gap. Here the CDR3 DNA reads TGTGCCAGCAGTAACAGGAATACGCAGTATTTT. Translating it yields CASSNRNTQYF.

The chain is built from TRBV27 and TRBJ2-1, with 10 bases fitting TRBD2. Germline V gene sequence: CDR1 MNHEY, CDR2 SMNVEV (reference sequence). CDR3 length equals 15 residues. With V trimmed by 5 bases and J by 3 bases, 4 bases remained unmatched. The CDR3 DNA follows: TGTGCCAGCAGTACATCTAGCGGGGGCTACAATGAGCAGTTCTTC. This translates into CASSTSSGGYNEQFF.

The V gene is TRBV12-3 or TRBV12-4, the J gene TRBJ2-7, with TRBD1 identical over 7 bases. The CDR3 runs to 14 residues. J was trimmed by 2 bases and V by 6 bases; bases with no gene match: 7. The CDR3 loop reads CASSTGEPPYEQYF. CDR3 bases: TGTGCCAGCAGCACAGGGGAACCTCCCTACGAGCAGTACTTC.

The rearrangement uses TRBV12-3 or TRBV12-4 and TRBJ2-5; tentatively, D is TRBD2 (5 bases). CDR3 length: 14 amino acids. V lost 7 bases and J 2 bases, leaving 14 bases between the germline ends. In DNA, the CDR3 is TGTGCCAGCACCCAACGAGGGTTACAAGAGACCCAGTACTTC. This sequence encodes CASTQRGLQETQYF.

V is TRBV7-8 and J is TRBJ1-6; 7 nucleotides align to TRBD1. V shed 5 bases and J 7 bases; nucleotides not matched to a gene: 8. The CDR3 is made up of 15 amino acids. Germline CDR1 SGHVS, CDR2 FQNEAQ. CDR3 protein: CASSARDSRNSPLHF. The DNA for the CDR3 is TGTGCCAGCAGCGCAAGGGACAGCAGAAATTCACCCCTCCACTTT.

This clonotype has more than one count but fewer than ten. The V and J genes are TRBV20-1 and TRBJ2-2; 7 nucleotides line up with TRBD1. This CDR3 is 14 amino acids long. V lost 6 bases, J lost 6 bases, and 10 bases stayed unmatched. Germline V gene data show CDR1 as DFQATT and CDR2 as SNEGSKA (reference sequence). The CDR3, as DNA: TGCAGTGCCCCCGACCCACAGGGGTCCGGGGAGCTGTTTTTT. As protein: CSAPDPQGSGELFF.

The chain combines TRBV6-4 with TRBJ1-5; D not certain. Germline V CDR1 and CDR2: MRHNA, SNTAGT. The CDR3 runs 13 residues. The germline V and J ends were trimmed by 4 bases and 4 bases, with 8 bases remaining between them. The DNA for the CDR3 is TGTGCCAGCAGTGCAACAGCTAATCAGCCCCAGCATTTT. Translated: CASSATANQPQHF.

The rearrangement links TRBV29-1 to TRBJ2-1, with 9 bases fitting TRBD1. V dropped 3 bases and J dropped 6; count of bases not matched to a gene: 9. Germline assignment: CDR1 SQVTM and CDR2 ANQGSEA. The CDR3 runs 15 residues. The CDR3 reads CSVDRSGTGFNEQFF. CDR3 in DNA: TGCAGCGTTGACCGATCCGGGACAGGGTTCAATGAGCAGTTCTTC.

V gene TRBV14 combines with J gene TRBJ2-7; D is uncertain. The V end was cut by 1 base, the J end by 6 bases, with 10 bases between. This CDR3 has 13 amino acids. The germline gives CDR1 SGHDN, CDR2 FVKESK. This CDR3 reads CASSQGLALEQYF. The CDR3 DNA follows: TGTGCCAGCAGCCAAGGCCTGGCTCTCGAGCAGTACTTC.